This passage covers 27 T cell receptor beta chains from one sample sequenced in a study of cytomegalovirus exposure and HLA in healthy donors. The PCR had 60 Vbeta and 13 Jbeta primers. Sequencing was performed with immunoSEQ multiplex PCR; in TCRdb, only in-frame clones are kept and a portion is missing. The sample includes roughly 150,000 clones, 76% of them seen just once. Sequencing was performed on PBMCs. All receptors come from a male donor in good health and CMV-seronegative.

The rearrangement uses TRBV11-3 and TRBJ2-7; D not certain. Germline loops: CDR1 SGHNT, CDR2 YENEEA. This CDR3 region has 14 residues. The V and J ends lost 5 bases and 1 base respectively, with 12 bases between them. CDR3 DNA: TGTGCCAGCAGCCCGCATCAGGTTTCCTACGAGCAGTACTTC. Residues: CASSPHQVSYEQYF.

CDR3 in DNA: TGTGCCAGCAGTGAATATATAGGGGGACACAGGGAGGAGACCCAGTACTTC. Encoded protein: CASSEYIGGHREETQYF. The rearrangement uses TRBV25-1 and TRBJ2-5; D is possibly TRBD1 (6 bases). V was cut by 0 bases and J by 5 bases, with 19 bases left in between. Germline CDR1 and CDR2: MGHDK and SYGVNS. The CDR3 is 17 amino acids.

The V and J genes are TRBV28 and TRBJ1-5; no clear D gene. This CDR3 has 14 amino acids. Trimming cost V 3 bases and J 3 bases, with 9 bases left between them. The germline gives CDR1 MDHEN, CDR2 SYDVKM. Here the CDR3 reads CASSLRQPNQPQHF. In nucleotides, the CDR3 is TGTGCCAGCAGTTTGAGACAACCCAATCAGCCCCAGCATTTT.

The chain links TRBV5-8 to TRBJ1-5; unclear D gene. Germline lookup yields CDR1 SGHTS and CDR2 YDEGEE. This CDR3 is built from 13 residues. Trimming left V 4 bases short and J 4 bases short, with 9 bases between. The CDR3 DNA reads TGTGCCAGCAGCCCACTAGGGAATCAGCCCCAGCATTTT. Translation: CASSPLGNQPQHF. Full variable domain (rest looked up from reference TRBV5-8 and TRBJ1-5): EAGVTQSPTHLIKTRGQQATLRCSPISGHTSVYWYQQALGLGLQFLLWYDEGEERNRGNFPPRFSGRQFPNYSSELNVNALELEDSALYLCASSPLGNQPQHFGDGTRLSIL.

The chain combines TRBV9 with TRBJ1-1, with D possibly being TRBD1 (6 bases). This CDR3 contains 15 residues. V lost 0 bases and J 4 bases, leaving 13 bases between the germline ends. Germline assignment: CDR1 SGDLS and CDR2 YYNGEE. The CDR3 DNA sequence: TGTGCCAGCAGCGTAGAGGCACAGGGCGGCACTGAAGCTTTCTTT. Encoded protein: CASSVEAQGGTEAFF. Full variable domain (remainder filled in from reference TRBV9 and TRBJ1-1): DSGVTQTPKHLITATGQRVTLRCSPRSGDLSVYWYQQSLDQGLQFLIQYYNGEERAKGNILERFSAQQFPDLHSELNLSSLELGDSALYFCASSVEAQGGTEAFFGQGTRLTVV.

The chain carries TRBV30 and TRBJ1-2, with 9 bases matching TRBD1. In germline, CDR1 is GTSNPN, CDR2 SVGIG (reference sequence). The V and J ends lost 7 bases and 8 bases, in that order; junction bases with no gene match: 5. This CDR3 is 11 amino acids long. CDR3 DNA sequence: TGTGCCTTACAGGGGGCGCTGGGCTACACCTTC. Translation gives CALQGALGYTF.

The J gene is TRBJ2-2, the V gene TRBV9, with 8 bases that match TRBD2. Germline CDR1 is SGDLS and CDR2 is YYNGEE. The CDR3 contains 13 residues. With V trimmed by 4 bases and J by 6 bases, 2 bases remained unmatched. The CDR3 region has the DNA TGTGCCAGCAGCCGGGAGGGCCCCGGGGAGCTGTTTTTT. Translation gives CASSREGPGELFF.

The chain is built from TRBV2 and TRBJ2-5; 12 bases line up with TRBD2. CDR3 length: 13 amino acids. Germline V gene data show CDR1 as SNHLY and CDR2 as FYNNEI. Trimming at V came to 6 bases and at J to 10 bases, leaving 6 bases not matched to a gene. CDR3 sequence: CASRTLLAGGQYF. CDR3 DNA: TGTGCCAGCAGGACCCTACTAGCGGGGGGCCAGTACTTC.

The rearrangement joins TRBV29-1 to TRBJ1-1, with D unresolved. Germline V gives CDR1 SQVTM, CDR2 ANQGSEA. V was trimmed by 3 bases and J by 0 bases, leaving 8 bases between them. The length of the CDR3 is 13 residues. The CDR3 sequence is CSVESVLNTEAFF. CDR3 bases: TGCAGCGTTGAGTCCGTTTTGAACACTGAAGCTTTCTTT. Looking up the rest from reference TRBV29-1 and TRBJ1-1 gives the full variable domain: SAVISQKPSRDICQRGTSLTIQCQVDSQVTMMFWYRQQPGQSLTLIATANQGSEATYESGFVIDKFPISRPNLTFSTLTVSNMSPEDSSIYLCSVESVLNTEAFFGQGTRLTVV.

The chain employs TRBV30 and TRBJ2-7, with 11 bases lining up with TRBD1. CDR1 and CDR2 from the germline V gene are GTSNPN and SVGIG (reference sequence). The CDR3 length is 15 residues. V lost 0 bases and J lost 5; bases outside the gene matches: 6. CDR3 loop: CAWSVGQGAGDEQYF. The CDR3 DNA sequence: TGTGCCTGGAGTGTAGGACAGGGGGCCGGGGACGAGCAGTACTTC.

The chain is built from TRBV30 and TRBJ1-5, with a possible D match to TRBD1 (5 bases). The V gene's germline CDR1 is GTSNPN and CDR2 SVGIG (reference sequence). The CDR3 is made up of 13 amino acids. Trimming stripped 3 bases from V and 5 bases from J, with 11 bases between. The CDR3 DNA sequence: TGTGCCTGGAGAGACAGCCTGGATCAGCCCCAGCATTTT. It codes for CAWRDSLDQPQHF.

The chain links TRBV7-2 to TRBJ2-6; D perhaps matches TRBD2 (5 bases). Germline-derived CDR1 and CDR2 are SGHTA and FQGNSA. The germline V and J ends were trimmed by 5 bases and 0 bases, with 14 bases remaining between them. This CDR3 spans 17 amino acids. CDR3 region: CASSKIARGSGANVLTF. CDR3 in DNA: TGTGCCAGCAGCAAAATAGCGCGCGGCTCTGGGGCCAACGTCCTGACTTTC.

This chain joins TRBV29-1 and TRBJ1-1; D possibly corresponds to TRBD1 (5 bases). V lost 7 bases and J lost 4, with 19 bases in between. The germline gives CDR1 SQVTM, CDR2 ANQGSEA. The CDR3 is 14 amino acids. The CDR3: CSARLGGDSTEAFF. CDR3 bases: TGCAGCGCCCGCCTCGGGGGGGATTCCACTGAAGCTTTCTTT.

This clone came up a few times. This chain joins TRBV19 and TRBJ1-1; D is unresolved. The CDR3 length is 13 residues. The germline gives CDR1 LNHDA, CDR2 SQIVND (reference sequence). Trimming cost V 0 bases and J 5 bases, with 7 bases left between them. CDR3: CASSIDRSTEAFF. DNA of the CDR3: TGTGCCAGTAGTATAGATCGGTCGACTGAAGCTTTCTTT.

Here the CDR3 DNA reads TGTGCCAGCAGTACCCCTGAGGGAGAGACCCAGTACTTC. It encodes CASSTPEGETQYF. The rearrangement joins TRBV6-6 to TRBJ2-5; perhaps TRBD2 as D (5 bases). This CDR3 is 13 amino acids long. Trimming stripped 5 bases from V and 4 bases from J, with 11 bases between. Germline CDR1 reads MNHNY; CDR2 reads SVGAGI (reference sequence).

This clone was recorded once. Additional DNA sequences in this sample encode the identical CDR3. This chain uses TRBV9 with TRBJ2-3; TRBD2 matches 10 bases. V was clipped by 0 bases and J by 5 bases; unmatched bases: 6. The germline V gene has CDR1 SGDLS and CDR2 YYNGEE. The CDR3 is 16 amino acids. The CDR3 loop is CASSVDSGGAGDTQYF. The CDR3 DNA is TGTGCCAGCAGCGTAGACAGCGGGGGGGCAGGAGATACGCAGTATTTT.

The gene calls are TRBV25-1 and TRBJ2-2; TRBD2 might be the D (5 bases). Trimming removed 2 bases at V and 2 bases at J, with 9 bases between. CDR1 is MGHDK, CDR2 SYGVNS, per germline. This CDR3 has 15 amino acids. In DNA form, the CDR3 reads TGTGCCAGCAGTGAAGGAGGCAGAAACACCGGGGAGCTGTTTTTT. Its protein is CASSEGGRNTGELFF.

This chain connects TRBV28 to TRBJ2-3; 10 positions match TRBD1. The germline V gene has CDR1 MDHEN and CDR2 SYDVKM. Trimming at V came to 8 bases and at J to 5 bases, leaving 7 bases not matched to a gene. This CDR3 is 14 amino acids long. In DNA form, the CDR3 reads TGTGCCAGCCCGGGACAGGGGATGAGAGATACGCAGTATTTT. As protein: CASPGQGMRDTQYF. Variable domain in full (rest from reference TRBV28 and TRBJ2-3): DVKVTQSSRYLVKRTGEKVFLECVQDMDHENMFWYRQDPGLGLRLIYFSYDVKMKEKGDIPEGYSVSREKKERFSLILESASTNQTSMYLCASPGQGMRDTQYFGPGTRLTVL.

The V call is TRBV5-1, the J call TRBJ1-6; the match to TRBD1 covers 8 bases. Germline-derived CDR1 and CDR2 are SGHRS and YFSETQ. The CDR3 extends over 16 amino acids. Germline trimming cut 3 bases from V and 6 bases from J; bases unmatched to any gene: 8. DNA for the CDR3: TGCGCCAGCAGCTACAGACAGGGGTGGGGTAATTCACCCCTCCACTTT. Translating it yields CASSYRQGWGNSPLHF.

The CDR3 bases are TGTGCCAGCAGCTTTATGGGCCGTCGGGCCAAAAACATTCAGTACTTC. Residues: CASSFMGRRAKNIQYF. The V and J genes are TRBV5-6 and TRBJ2-4; no definite D call. The length of the CDR3 is 16 residues. Germline V gives CDR1 SGHDT, CDR2 YYEEEE. V shed 2 bases and J shed 1 base, with 13 bases lying between them.

The chain combines TRBV10-3 with TRBJ1-6; D unclear. In germline, CDR1 is ENHRY, CDR2 SYGVKD. V lost 8 bases and J lost 6, with 14 bases in between. This CDR3 has 14 amino acids. CDR3 nucleotides: TGTGCCATCTCAGCGGGAGTTTCTAATTCACCCCTCCACTTT. Protein: CAISAGVSNSPLHF.

V gene TRBV19 combines with J gene TRBJ1-2; D perhaps matches TRBD1 (6 bases). CDR1 is LNHDA and CDR2 is SQIVND in the germline V gene (reference sequence). V was pared by 3 bases and J by 2 bases, with 10 bases between. The CDR3 totals 14 residues. The CDR3 is CASSITGRNYGYTF. The CDR3 DNA reads as TGTGCCAGTAGTATTACAGGGAGAAACTATGGCTACACCTTC.

This sequence joins TRBV19 and TRBJ2-3; D possibly corresponds to TRBD1 (5 bases). Trimming cost V 6 bases and J 0 bases, with 16 bases left between them. This CDR3 has 16 amino acids. Germline values: CDR1 LNHDA, CDR2 SQIVND (reference sequence). For the CDR3, the DNA is TGTGCCAGTAGGAATAGGGCAGGGTCCAGCACAGATACGCAGTATTTT. Translation: CASRNRAGSSTDTQYF.

The chain uses TRBV19 and TRBJ2-7; TRBD1 is a possible D gene (5 bases). The germline V gene encodes CDR1 LNHDA and CDR2 SQIVND (reference sequence). Trimming removed 6 bases from V and 0 bases from J, with 15 bases in between. The CDR3 sequence is 15 residues long. The CDR3 nucleotides are TGTGCCAGTAGGGAGTGGGGCGAGAGCTCCTACGAGCAGTACTTC. Translation: CASREWGESSYEQYF.

Written as DNA, the CDR3 is TGTGCCAGCTCACAATCCGGACAGGGGAGCACCGGGGAGCTGTTTTTT. Translation gives CASSQSGQGSTGELFF. J is TRBJ2-2 and V is TRBV18; TRBD1 agrees at 9 bases. The germline CDR1 and CDR2 sequences are KGHSH and LQKENI. The CDR3 extends over 16 amino acids. The trim removed 4 bases at V and 4 bases at J, leaving 7 bases unmatched.

The chain recombines TRBV5-1 with TRBJ1-1, with TRBD1 matching 7 bases. V gave up 0 bases and J gave up 4 bases; unmatched junction bases: 3. Germline-derived CDR1 and CDR2 are SGHRS and YFSETQ. This CDR3 is built from 14 residues. This chain's CDR3 is CASSLEGAPTEAFF. CDR3 sequence (DNA): TGCGCCAGCAGCTTGGAGGGGGCGCCCACTGAAGCTTTCTTT.

This clone was observed once. The chain recombines TRBV29-1 with TRBJ2-2, with 7 positions matching TRBD1. The V gene end was trimmed by 8 bases and the J gene end by 4 bases; junction bases not matched to a gene: 7. CDR1 is SQVTM, CDR2 ANQGSEA, per germline. CDR3 size: 13 residues. CDR3 protein: CSFRDSLTGELFF. The CDR3 DNA reads as TGCAGCTTCCGGGACAGCCTCACCGGGGAGCTGTTTTTT.